This T cell receptor (beta chain) was profiled in a study of response to subunit inactivated influenza vaccine. TCRdb re-derived calls from the RT-PCR reads in MiXCR, one entry per CDR3 protein. This sample yields around 580,000 distinct CDR3 sequences, of which approximately 14% are seen a single time; 8.5% to 14% belongs to the top ten. Concerning this clonotype itself: Its target is unknown.

Study-wide points: Authors suggested seasonal influenza vaccinations each recruit few new T cells.

Germline assignment: CDR1 MNHEY and CDR2 SVGEGT. This CDR3 has 18 amino acids. Trimming left V 2 bases short and J 2 bases short, with 19 bases between. J is TRBJ2-4 and V is TRBV6-2 or TRBV6-3; no reliable D call. This sequence was found in a man in his forties or fifties who received an inactivated influenza vaccine. The starting material was PBMCs from blood, obtained roughly 12 days after vaccination. The CDR3 DNA is TGTGCCAGCAGTTACCCTACTGATGAAGGGCTATCCAAAAACATTCAGTACTTC. Translated, it gives CASSYPTDEGLSKNIQYF.